This T cell receptor beta chain stems from a study of human T cells and chemical hapten exposure. Looking at the study overall: How much TCR each sample yielded varied, mostly because pooled library volumes differed slightly.

Individual cDNA molecules each carried unique molecular identifiers attached by the library. MiXCR was run by TCRdb on the reads, yielding one entry per CDR3 protein. The table lists about 120,000 distinct CDR3 sequences, 6.5% to 10% of them singletons. It was unfractionated whole blood from which total RNA was extracted. CDR1 is SQVTM, CDR2 ANQGSEA, per germline. The CDR3 is 12 amino acids. With 6 bases removed from V and 5 bases from J, the gap between germline ends came to 14 bases. Sequences were obtained from whole blood. The TCR originated in a human donor in good health. Some clones in this sample may be carry-over from other donors' samples. The chain employs TRBV29-1 and TRBJ2-7, with D perhaps TRBD1 (6 bases). This chain's CDR3 is CSVGGPSDEQYF. DNA of the CDR3: TGCAGCGTAGGGGGACCTTCCGACGAGCAGTACTTC.